One and the same sample provided the 22 T cell receptor beta chains below, sequenced in a study of shared clonotypes between healthy human individuals. Here immunoSEQ multiplex PCR was the method, and the copy in TCRdb shows in-frame clones only, minus some. The data show about 2.1 million clones, about 94% seen once. Cells designated naive CD8 were CD45RO-negative and were positively selected for CCR7, with terminally differentiated effector memory CD45RA+ cells excluded. What was sequenced was naive CD8+ T cells from PBMCs. These receptors were collected from a young man in good health. Some clones in this sample may be carry-over from other donors' samples.

Note on this clone: Other DNA variants within this sample encode the same CDR3. The genes are TRBV27 and TRBJ2-7; TRBD1 agrees at 7 bases. The CDR3 is made up of 14 amino acids. The germline gives CDR1 MNHEY, CDR2 SMNVEV (reference sequence). Trimming cost V 5 bases and J 3 bases; bases outside gene matches: 7. The CDR3 sequence is CASSPRQGLYEQYF. The CDR3 DNA sequence: TGTGCCAGCAGTCCGCGACAGGGTCTCTACGAGCAGTACTTC.

This clone came up once. The rearrangement links TRBV13 to TRBJ2-2, with TRBD2 matching over 9 bases. CDR3 length equals 16 residues. The trim removed 6 bases at V and 1 base at J, leaving 6 bases unmatched. Germline loops: CDR1 PRHDT, CDR2 FYEKMQ (reference sequence). The CDR3 region has the DNA TGTGCCAGCAGACAAGAACTAGCGGGGAACACCGGGGAGCTGTTTTTT. Protein sequence: CASRQELAGNTGELFF.

The V gene is TRBV9, the J gene TRBJ2-3; TRBD1 is a possible D gene (6 bases). CDR1 SGDLS and CDR2 YYNGEE come from the germline V gene. The CDR3 sequence is 14 residues long. V was pared by 3 bases and J by 3 bases, with 11 bases between. The chain's CDR3 is CASSGTTGTDTQYF. The CDR3 region has the DNA TGTGCCAGCAGCGGAACTACAGGGACAGATACGCAGTATTTT. Full variable domain (outside the CDR3, taken from reference TRBV9 and TRBJ2-3): DSGVTQTPKHLITATGQRVTLRCSPRSGDLSVYWYQQSLDQGLQFLIQYYNGEERAKGNILERFSAQQFPDLHSELNLSSLELGDSALYFCASSGTTGTDTQYFGPGTRLTVL.

The chain carries TRBV28 and TRBJ1-4, with 9 nucleotides matching TRBD1. CDR3 length: 15 amino acids. CDR1 is MDHEN, CDR2 SYDVKM, per germline. The ends lost 4 bases at V and 6 bases at J; junction bases unmatched: 6. The CDR3 DNA reads TGTGCCAGCAGTTCCATACAGGGGGCGGATGAAAAACTGTTTTTT. Protein sequence: CASSSIQGADEKLFF.

J is TRBJ2-7 and V is TRBV9; TRBD1 matches 8 bases. This CDR3 contains 14 residues. Germline values: CDR1 SGDLS, CDR2 YYNGEE. After removal of 0 bases from V and 7 bases from J, the junction contained 6 bases not matched to a gene. Here the CDR3 reads CASSVASRGREQYF. The CDR3 coding sequence is TGTGCCAGCAGCGTAGCCTCCAGGGGGCGGGAGCAGTACTTC.

This clone turned up a few times. The chain is built from TRBV4-1 and TRBJ1-1; D is unresolved. The V end lost 0 bases, the J end lost 8 bases, and 13 bases lay between the germline ends. The CDR3 has 14 residues. Germline V CDR1 and CDR2: MGHRA, YSYEKL. The CDR3 DNA sequence: TGCGCCAGCAGCCAAGACTCTGGCAGGTCAGAAGCTTTCTTT. The encoded protein is CASSQDSGRSEAFF.

As regards this clone: Other DNA variants within this sample encode the same CDR3. V and J are TRBV27 and TRBJ1-2, with D perhaps matching TRBD1 (6 bases). The CDR3 runs to 12 residues. Germline CDR1 is MNHEY and CDR2 is SMNVEV (reference sequence). With 6 bases removed from V and 4 bases from J, the gap between germline ends came to 9 bases. Here the CDR3 reads CASRKGGYGYTF. The CDR3 DNA reads TGTGCCAGCAGAAAGGGGGGCTATGGCTACACCTTC.

This sequence joins TRBV2 and TRBJ2-4; the D call may be TRBD1 or TRBD2 (6 bases each). Looked up from germline, CDR1 is SNHLY and CDR2 is FYNNEI. This CDR3 is 14 amino acids long. Trimming removed 7 bases at V and 7 bases at J, with 17 bases between. CDR3 region: CASNLRGEENIQYF. As DNA, the CDR3 is TGTGCCAGCAACCTGAGGGGGGAGGAGAACATTCAGTACTTC.

This chain joins TRBV9 and TRBJ2-2, with 9 nucleotides matching TRBD2. The junction had 7 bases not matched to a gene; V was cut back by 1 base and J by 0 bases. CDR3 size: 18 residues. Germline V gene sequence: CDR1 SGDLS, CDR2 YYNGEE. CDR3 sequence: CASSVQNIAGANTGELFF. In DNA form, the CDR3 reads TGTGCCAGCAGCGTACAAAACATAGCGGGAGCGAACACCGGGGAGCTGTTTTTT.

Comments on this clone: The same CDR3 also results from other DNA sequences found in this sample. The rearrangement links TRBV27 to TRBJ2-7; weak D call: TRBD1 (5 bases). V lost 3 bases and J 3 bases, leaving 9 bases between the germline ends. In germline, CDR1 is MNHEY, CDR2 SMNVEV (reference sequence). The CDR3 contains 13 residues. The DNA of the CDR3 is TGTGCCAGCAGTTTGGCAGGGTACTACGAGCAGTACTTC. Its protein is CASSLAGYYEQYF.

This clone was detected only once. The chain joins TRBV19 to TRBJ1-5; tentatively, D is TRBD1 (5 bases). The CDR3 spans 15 residues. V lost 0 bases to trimming and J lost 6 bases, with 12 bases between them. The germline V gene encodes CDR1 LNHDA and CDR2 SQIVND (reference sequence). CDR3 DNA sequence: TGTGCCAGTAGTATAGATCGGGGGGGGACTCAGCCCCAGCATTTT. It translates to CASSIDRGGTQPQHF.

The chain combines TRBV4-2 with TRBJ2-7, with 11 positions matching TRBD2. Germline V CDR1 and CDR2: LGHNA, YNFKEQ. With V trimmed by 3 bases and J by 3 bases, 4 bases remained unmatched. This CDR3 is 15 amino acids long. This chain's CDR3 is CASSQGTSGYYEQYF. The CDR3 DNA reads as TGTGCCAGCAGCCAGGGGACTAGCGGATACTACGAGCAGTACTTC.

The rearrangement joins TRBV5-4 to TRBJ1-2; D gene ambiguous. Germline lookup yields CDR1 SGHNT and CDR2 YYREEE (reference sequence). The CDR3 totals 15 residues. V was trimmed by 0 bases and J by 6 bases, leaving 15 bases between them. The CDR3 sequence: CASSLDLGTLHGYTF. The CDR3 nucleotides read TGTGCCAGCAGCTTGGACCTGGGAACCTTGCATGGCTACACCTTC.

About this clone itself: Other DNA sequences from this sample encode an identical CDR3 as well. The chain combines TRBV27 with TRBJ1-5; 7 bases fit TRBD1. Germline CDR1 MNHEY, CDR2 SMNVEV (reference sequence). V lost 2 bases to trimming and J lost 6 bases; unmatched junction nucleotides: 4. The CDR3 length is 14 residues. The CDR3 bases are TGTGCCAGCAGTTTAAGGACAGGTGTTCAGCCCCAGCATTTT. The encoded protein is CASSLRTGVQPQHF.

This chain connects TRBV21-1 to TRBJ2-1. TRBV21-1 is assigned pseudogene status. The CDR3 is 13 amino acids. CDR3: CASSKGSYNEQFF. CDR3 coding DNA: TGTGCCAGCAGCAAGGGGTCTTACAATGAGCAGTTCTTC.

The CDR3: CASSLQGAYIQYF. CDR3 nucleotides: TGTGCCAGCAGTTTACAGGGGGCTTACATTCAGTACTTC. The rearrangement joins TRBV28 to TRBJ2-4, with 8 bases matching TRBD1. Germline V gene sequence: CDR1 MDHEN, CDR2 SYDVKM. The CDR3 consists of 13 residues. With V trimmed by 2 bases and J by 8 bases, 2 bases remained unmatched.

This sequence joins TRBV7-8 and TRBJ2-1, with TRBD2 matching 11 bases. Germline V gene sequence: CDR1 SGHVS, CDR2 FQNEAQ. The CDR3 consists of 18 residues. The trim removed 5 bases at V and 4 bases at J, leaving 13 bases unmatched. The CDR3, as DNA: TGTGCCAGCAGCACAAGAGGAGGCACTAGCGGGAGTTACAATGAGCAGTTCTTC. Residues: CASSTRGGTSGSYNEQFF. Combining the CDR3 with reference TRBV7-8 and TRBJ2-1 gives the whole variable domain GAGVSQSPRYKVAKRGQDVALRCDPISGHVSLFWYQQALGQGPEFLTYFQNEAQLDKSGLPSDRFFAERPEGSVSTLKIQRTQQEDSAVYLCASSTRGGTSGSYNEQFFGPGTRLTVL.

The chain combines TRBV4-2 with TRBJ2-3; 7 bases align to TRBD2. The V gene's germline CDR1 is LGHNA and CDR2 YNFKEQ. The CDR3 loop spans 17 amino acids. Trimming took 0 bases from V and 5 from J; bases not matched to a gene: 11. Written as DNA, the CDR3 is TGTGCCAGCAGCCAAGATGCCCCGGCGGGAGAGGTAGATACGCAGTATTTT. Translation: CASSQDAPAGEVDTQYF.

CDR3 sequence reads: CASSLLTNSNQPQHF. The CDR3 DNA follows: TGTGCCAGCAGCTTGCTAACTAATAGCAATCAGCCCCAGCATTTT. V gene TRBV5-6 combines with J gene TRBJ1-5; D is unresolved. The CDR3 runs 15 residues. Germline lookup yields CDR1 SGHDT and CDR2 YYEEEE. The V end was cut by 1 base, the J end by 0 bases, with 8 bases between.

The gene calls are TRBV9 and TRBJ1-1, with a possible D match to TRBD1 (5 bases). This CDR3 comprises 15 residues. Looked up from germline, CDR1 is SGDLS and CDR2 is YYNGEE. Trimming took 4 bases from V and 0 from J, leaving 13 bases between them. CDR3: CASSPEAGLNTEAFF. DNA for the CDR3: TGTGCCAGCAGCCCCGAGGCGGGGCTGAACACTGAAGCTTTCTTT.

This chain links TRBV7-7 with TRBJ2-7; 9 bases match TRBD2. Germline V gene sequence: CDR1 SSHAT, CDR2 FNYEAQ (reference sequence). The ends lost 5 bases at V and 1 base at J; junction bases unmatched: 3. The CDR3 has 14 amino acids. CDR3 in amino acids: CASSAGGVSYEQYF. The CDR3 DNA follows: TGTGCCAGCAGCGCGGGGGGGGTTTCCTACGAGCAGTACTTC.

This clone showed up just a few times. The same CDR3 can be traced to other DNA sequences in this sample. J is TRBJ2-7 and V is TRBV4-1; 8 positions match TRBD1. The CDR3 extends over 15 amino acids. CDR1 MGHRA and CDR2 YSYEKL come from the germline V gene. V was clipped by 1 base and J by 2 bases; unmatched bases: 4. DNA of the CDR3: TGCGCCAGCAGCCAAGGCAGGGGGCTAACCTACGAGCAGTACTTC. The encoded protein is CASSQGRGLTYEQYF.